The 14 T cell receptor beta chains given below trace back to one sample, sequenced in a study of T-cell memory formation after mild COVID-19. MiXCR, applied by TCRdb to the 5' RACE reads, yields one record per CDR3 protein. The table lists 260,000 or so distinct CDR3 sequences, approximately 15% of them singletons. Input material: PBMCs or a T cell subset sorted from them (not recorded which). These receptors came from a man younger than 35 who had mild COVID-19 (a few samples of this study predate the infection). Cell type and time point are not known.

This clonotype was seen a handful of times. The chain couples TRBV7-9 to TRBJ1-1; 7 nucleotides align to TRBD1. Germline trimming cut 7 bases from V and 5 bases from J; bases unmatched to any gene: 10. The CDR3 covers 14 residues. Germline V CDR1 and CDR2: SEHNR, FQNEAQ (reference sequence). The CDR3 bases are TGTGCCAGCACCTTGACAGGGCGGGGAACTGAAGCTTTCTTT. It translates to CASTLTGRGTEAFF. The whole variable domain, remainder taken from reference TRBV7-9 and TRBJ1-1, is DTGVSQNPRHKITKRGQNVTFRCDPISEHNRLYWYRQTLGQGPEFLTYFQNEAQLEKSRLLSDRFSAERPKGSFSTLEIQRTEQGDSAMYLCASTLTGRGTEAFFGQGTRLTVV.

This clonotype was detected only a few times. This chain links TRBV7-2 with TRBJ2-5; D perhaps matches TRBD2 (7 bases). CDR1 and CDR2 (germline): SGHTA, FQGNSA. Trimming left V 3 bases short and J 0 bases short, with 11 bases between. This CDR3 comprises 15 residues. The CDR3 reads CASSFGGAYQETQYF. The CDR3 DNA is TGTGCCAGCAGCTTTGGGGGGGCGTACCAAGAGACCCAGTACTTC.

This clonotype was recorded at least ten times. The chain joins TRBV28 to TRBJ2-7; D is unresolved. The CDR3 totals 15 residues. V lost 6 bases and J 0 bases, leaving 15 bases between the germline ends. The germline CDR1 and CDR2 sequences are MDHEN and SYDVKM. The CDR3 spells CASSYPRQRSYEQYV. DNA for the CDR3: TGTGCCAGCAGCTACCCCCGGCAACGCTCCTACGAGCAGTACGTC.

V gene TRBV6-5 combines with J gene TRBJ2-3, with D perhaps given as TRBD1 or TRBD2 (5 bases each). V was trimmed by 4 bases and J by 5 bases, leaving 16 bases between them. The V gene's germline CDR1 is MNHEY and CDR2 SVGAGI. CDR3 length: 15 residues. In nucleotides, the CDR3 is TGTGCCAGCAGTTTTGAGTCGTCGGGGCGAGATACGCAGTATTTT. Amino acid sequence: CASSFESSGRDTQYF.

This clonotype was seen a few times. V and J are TRBV6-5 and TRBJ2-7; 7 nucleotides align to TRBD1. CDR3 length: 14 amino acids. V trimming: 6 bases; J trimming: 2 bases; junction bases outside the gene matches: 7. CDR1 is MNHEY, CDR2 SVGAGI, per germline. The CDR3 is CASSIDREAYEQYV. DNA of the CDR3: TGTGCCAGCAGCATTGACAGGGAAGCCTACGAGCAGTACGTC.

The table lists this clonotype with a few counts. The V call is TRBV6-5, the J call TRBJ1-5; the D gene is possibly TRBD1 (5 bases). The CDR3 loop spans 12 amino acids. In germline, CDR1 is MNHEY, CDR2 SVGAGI. Between the trimmed V and J ends, which lost 8 bases and 4 bases, there was a span of 9 bases. CDR3 nucleotide sequence: TGTGCCAGCGGGGGACTGAATCAGCCCCAGCATTTT. The encoded protein is CASGGLNQPQHF.

The chain is built from TRBV5-1 and TRBJ1-2; D is possibly TRBD1 (5 bases). CDR3 size: 14 residues. Germline V lookup: CDR1 SGHRS, CDR2 YFSETQ. Trimming left V 4 bases short and J 4 bases short, with 14 bases between. CDR3 amino acids: CASSGPGLLYGYTF. Here the CDR3 DNA reads TGCGCCAGCAGCGGACCGGGACTGCTCTATGGCTACACCTTC.

This clonotype was detected a few times. This chain uses TRBV7-9 with TRBJ2-1; 13 bases are a match to TRBD2. There are 17 residues in the CDR3. Germline V gives CDR1 SEHNR, CDR2 FQNEAQ (reference sequence). The J segment lost 5 bases and the V segment lost 2 bases, leaving 6 bases of the junction unmatched. Here the CDR3 DNA reads TGTGCCAGCAGCTTACCAACTAGCGGGGGGGCGAACAATGAGCAGTTCTTC. It encodes CASSLPTSGGANNEQFF.

This clonotype came up a few times. The DNA for the CDR3 is TGTGCCAGCAGCTTCGGGGATCAGCCCCAGCATTTT. Translating gives CASSFGDQPQHF. The chain recombines TRBV7-9 with TRBJ1-5; D remains ambiguous. V lost 3 bases to trimming and J lost 5 bases, with 5 bases between them. The CDR3 covers 12 residues. CDR1 SEHNR and CDR2 FQNEAQ come from the germline V gene (reference sequence). The full variable domain, completed using reference TRBV7-9 and TRBJ1-5, is DTGVSQNPRHKITKRGQNVTFRCDPISEHNRLYWYRQTLGQGPEFLTYFQNEAQLEKSRLLSDRFSAERPKGSFSTLEIQRTEQGDSAMYLCASSFGDQPQHFGDGTRLSIL.

The chain employs TRBV7-2 and TRBJ1-3, with 8 nucleotides matching TRBD1. CDR1 and CDR2 (germline): SGHTA, FQGNSA. V lost 6 bases to trimming and J lost 0 bases; unmatched junction nucleotides: 13. The CDR3 is 18 residues long. Here the CDR3 DNA reads TGTGCCAGCAGTCAATCAGGGGGCCGCCTTATCTCTGGAAACACCATATATTTT. Amino acid sequence: CASSQSGGRLISGNTIYF.

The rearrangement links TRBV9 to TRBJ1-1; a possible D gene is TRBD1 (5 bases). Trimming pared 0 bases from V and 1 base from J, leaving 13 bases between. CDR1 is SGDLS, CDR2 YYNGEE, per germline. The CDR3 consists of 16 residues. CDR3 residues: CASSVVEGMGNTEAFF. CDR3 bases: TGTGCCAGCAGCGTAGTAGAGGGGATGGGGAACACTGAAGCTTTCTTT.

This chain uses TRBV10-3 with TRBJ1-3, with a weak D call TRBD1 (6 bases). The germline V and J ends were trimmed by 5 bases and 0 bases, with 11 bases remaining between them. Germline assignment: CDR1 ENHRY and CDR2 SYGVKD. This CDR3 is 15 amino acids long. DNA for the CDR3: TGTGCCATCAGTAACCGGGACAACTCTGGAAACACCATATATTTT. This codes for CAISNRDNSGNTIYF.

A few counts support this clonotype. This rearrangement joins TRBV11-2 to TRBJ2-7; D might be TRBD2 (7 bases). Germline V gene sequence: CDR1 SGHAT, CDR2 FQNNGV. The CDR3 spans 14 residues. V lost 6 bases, J lost 2 bases, and 14 bases lay in between. This chain's CDR3 is CASRRGGAAYEQYF. CDR3 DNA sequence: TGTGCCAGCAGGCGTGGGGGGGCGGCCTACGAGCAGTACTTC.

The table lists this clonotype with a few counts. The rearrangement links TRBV6-4 to TRBJ2-2; D ambiguous. Trimming removed 5 bases from V and 3 bases from J, with 7 bases in between. The CDR3 is made up of 13 amino acids. Germline V gene sequence: CDR1 MRHNA, CDR2 SNTAGT. The CDR3 coding sequence is TGTGCCAGCAGTCCCCGGGACACCGGGGAGCTGTTTTTT. Translated: CASSPRDTGELFF.